This entry lists 6 T cell receptor beta chains sequenced from one sample in a study of blood T cells in healthy people across ages. Combining a sample-barcoded 5' primer with a J-beta primer mix, a second PCR ran for about 7 to 11 cycles. TCRdb re-called the 5' RACE reads through MiXCR, storing one row per CDR3 protein. The sample yields 630,000 or so distinct CDR3 sequences, approximately 30% seen once. The material sequenced was blood. All receptors come from a woman older than 75 in good health.

This clonotype has a handful of counts. The rearrangement uses TRBV7-2 and TRBJ1-6; D might be TRBD1 (5 bases). The germline V gene has CDR1 SGHTA and CDR2 FQGNSA. The CDR3 is made up of 14 amino acids. V gave up 6 bases and J gave up 9 bases, with 15 bases separating them. This CDR3 reads CASRAGTAASPLHF. The CDR3 DNA follows: TGTGCCAGCAGGGCCGGGACGGCGGCTTCACCCCTCCACTTT.

On this clonotype: Since a much larger clone is just one base distant, this may be a read error. V and J are TRBV3-1 and TRBJ1-2; D is unresolved. Per the germline V gene, CDR1 is LGHDT and CDR2 is YNNKEL (reference sequence). The germline V and J ends were trimmed by 1 base and 4 bases, with 10 bases remaining between them. The CDR3 has 14 residues. The DNA of the CDR3 is TGTGCCAGCAGCCAAGTGGATGGGCTCTATGGCTACACCTTC. Its translation is CASSQVDGLYGYTF.

This clonotype was detected ten times or more. The chain carries TRBV25-1 and TRBJ2-7; D might be TRBD2 (5 bases). Germline lookup yields CDR1 MGHDK and CDR2 SYGVNS. Trimming removed 6 bases at V and 6 bases at J, with 15 bases between. CDR3 length: 13 residues. The CDR3 bases are TGTGCCAGCAGCTTCGGGGTATTAGGCGAGCAGTACTTC. Protein product: CASSFGVLGEQYF.

A few counts support this clonotype. This may be a read error, as it is one base from a much larger clone. The rearrangement links TRBV20-1 to TRBJ2-1, with TRBD2 identical over 8 bases. The J call may not be correct, given that the DNA end is closer to TRBJ2-7. The CDR3 covers 16 residues. From germline, CDR1 is DFQATT and CDR2 SNEGSKA (reference sequence). CDR3 protein: CSAIGPAGGSYNEQYF. The CDR3 coding sequence is TGCAGTGCTATAGGCCCTGCGGGGGGCTCCTACAATGAGCAGTACTTC.

The CDR3 nucleotides read TGTGCCAGCAGTAAACTAGCCTACGAGCAGTACTTC. It yields the protein CASSKLAYEQYF. The chain couples TRBV12-3 or TRBV12-4 to TRBJ2-7, with a possible D match to TRBD2 (5 bases). V gave up 5 bases and J gave up 2 bases, with 7 bases separating them. The CDR3 is 12 amino acids.

There are a few counts of this clonotype. Possible read error: a much larger clone is one base away. This chain joins TRBV7-2 and TRBJ1-2; D possibly corresponds to TRBD1 (6 bases). The CDR3 extends over 14 amino acids. V was trimmed by 2 bases and J by 7 bases, leaving 14 bases between them. CDR1 is SGHTA, CDR2 FQGNSA, per germline. CDR3 bases: TGTGCCAGCAGCTTAATAGGGGGACGCGGTGGCTACACCTTC. Its protein is CASSLIGGRGGYTF.